This is a list of T cell receptor beta chains from one sample in a study of CD8+CD57+ T cells in acquired aplastic anemia. TCRdb used MiXCR to reprocess the reads, holding one entry per CDR3 protein. There are 180,000 or so distinct CDR3 sequences in the sample; roughly 65% occur only once, and roughly 46% lies in the top ten. Material for sequencing was sorted CD4+, CD8+, or CD8+CD57+ T cells (not recorded which) from PBMCs. The source of these receptors is a human donor with aplastic anemia. Both conserved end residues are trimmed from each CDR3. Each record gives: CDR3 length, J gene, V gene, CDR3 protein.

length: 11
J: TRBJ1-1
V: TRBV7-9
CDR3: ASRSAGTGITF

length: 11
J: TRBJ2-3
V: TRBV19
CDR3: ASSIWPRPTQY

length: 11
J: TRBJ2-2
V: TRBV10-1
CDR3: ASSDTGFGELL

length: 14
J: TRBJ2-3
V: TRBV15
CDR3: ATRAPGLAGLDTQY

length: 13
J: TRBJ2-3
V: TRBV13
CDR3: ASSLREVGMDTQY

length: 11
J: TRBJ1-4
V: TRBV29-1
CDR3: SVALGLGEKLF

length: 12
J: TRBJ2-5
V: TRBV9
CDR3: ASSVQGRGETQY

length: 10
J: TRBJ2-7
V: TRBV27
CDR3: ASSRQGGEQY

length: 13
J: TRBJ2-1
V: TRBV15
CDR3: ATSRDRDGGHEQF

length: 14
J: TRBJ1-1
V: TRBV7-9
CDR3: ASSLPRDSMNTEAF

length: 13
J: TRBJ1-1
V: TRBV2
CDR3: ASSDGRRMNTEAF

length: 13
J: TRBJ2-7
V: TRBV15
CDR3: ATSRFKSGGYEQY

length: 12
J: TRBJ1-6
V: TRBV4-1
CDR3: ASSQITHNSPLH

length: 14
J: TRBJ1-2
V: TRBV5-1
CDR3: ASSPDRGGANYGYT

length: 13
J: TRBJ1-1
V: TRBV19
CDR3: ASSIAGSTATEAF

length: 12
J: TRBJ1-6
V: TRBV20-1
CDR3: SARETADISPLH

length: 11
J: TRBJ2-7
V: TRBV5-1
CDR3: ASSLEATYEQY

length: 12
J: TRBJ1-5
V: TRBV6-5
CDR3: ASSDFGEGQPQH

length: 11
J: TRBJ2-7
V: TRBV20-1
CDR3: SASPSGTYEQY

length: 13
J: TRBJ2-1
V: TRBV7-6
CDR3: ASSRSGGALDVQF

length: 13
J: TRBJ2-3
V: TRBV6-6
CDR3: ASSYSRQGEDTQY

length: 13
J: TRBJ2-7
V: TRBV15
CDR3: ATSSGRGLRNEQY

length: 11
J: TRBJ1-1
V: TRBV7-9
CDR3: ASSLSPDTEAF

length: 12
J: TRBJ2-6
V: TRBV29-1
CDR3: SVRFSSGANVLT

length: 13
J: TRBJ2-3
V: TRBV2
CDR3: ASSVRDSPTDTQY

length: 13
J: TRBJ2-3
V: TRBV7-9
CDR3: ASSLEGGDGDTQY

length: 12
J: TRBJ2-7
V: TRBV15
CDR3: ATSSGQGIYEQY

length: 13
J: TRBJ2-5
V: TRBV7-6
CDR3: ASSPGPGGQETQY

length: 12
J: TRBJ2-5
V: TRBV24-1
CDR3: ATRPQGQQETQY

length: 14
J: TRBJ1-6
V: TRBV10-2
CDR3: ASSESHLRNNSPLH

length: 11
J: TRBJ2-1
V: TRBV19
CDR3: ASRSFLDNEQF

length: 13
J: TRBJ2-2
V: TRBV20-1
CDR3: SAVRTGGRTGELF

length: 11
J: TRBJ2-1
V: TRBV5-8
CDR3: ASSSGTGDEQF

length: 13
J: TRBJ2-7
V: TRBV7-6
CDR3: ASSLNNGGAYEQY

length: 11
J: TRBJ2-1
V: TRBV29-1
CDR3: SVKGVVRYEQF

length: 13
J: TRBJ1-3
V: TRBV4-1
CDR3: ASSSDRGGGNTIY

length: 16
J: TRBJ1-6
V: TRBV19
CDR3: ASSFSQGRGTVNSHLH